The rows below give T cell receptor beta chains drawn from one sample of a study of T-cell memory formation after mild COVID-19. TCRdb analysed the 5' RACE reads with MiXCR anew, one entry per CDR3 protein. There are roughly 130,000 distinct CDR3 sequences in the sample; roughly 6.2% occur only once, and under 2.5% lies in the top ten. The sequenced material came from PBMCs or a T cell subset sorted from them (not recorded which). Receptors were obtained from an adult woman who had mild COVID-19 (a few samples of this study predate the infection). Cell type and time point are not known. Each CDR3 is given with its conserved first and last residue. The D gene is left open where the match is weak. A row's size may be missing; if present it is once, few, many or a size class.

cdr3_aa cdr3_nt v_call d_call clone_size j_call
CAWSMGLIETQYF TGTGCCTGGAGTATGGGACTTATAGAGACCCAGTACTTC TRBV30 NA many TRBJ2-5
CASSQSGANVLTF TGCGCCAGCAGCCAATCTGGGGCCAACGTCCTGACTTTC TRBV4-3 NA few TRBJ2-6
CASNYRGGETQYF TGTGCCAGTAATTACAGGGGAGGTGAGACCCAGTACTTC TRBV19 NA many TRBJ2-5
CASSQDGGNEQFF TGCGCCAGCAGCCAAGACGGAGGGAATGAGCAGTTCTTC TRBV4-3 NA few TRBJ2-1
CASSFLGAWEQYF TGTGCCAGCAGTTTTTTGGGGGCCTGGGAGCAGTACTTC TRBV12-3/TRBV12-4 NA NA TRBJ2-7
CASSQDYGRTPLTTEAFF TGTGCCAGCAGCCAAGATTACGGGCGAACGCCCCTGACCACTGAAGCTTTCTTT TRBV4-2 NA many TRBJ1-1
CASSVDRTGNTIYF TGTGCCAGCAGCGTAGATCGAACTGGAAACACCATATATTTT TRBV9 NA many TRBJ1-3
CASSFVAGDTDTQYF TGTGCCAGCAGTTTTGTAGCGGGAGACACAGATACGCAGTATTTT TRBV28 TRBD2 NA TRBJ2-3
CATSRRQGAREQFF TGTGCCACCAGTCGGCGGCAGGGGGCACGTGAGCAGTTCTTC TRBV24-1 TRBD1 NA TRBJ2-1
CASSFGGPPQQETQYF TGTGCCAGCAGTTTTGGGGGGCCACCCCAACAAGAGACCCAGTACTTC TRBV12-3/TRBV12-4 NA few TRBJ2-5
CSVTSGVETQYF TGCAGCGTTACTAGCGGGGTCGAGACCCAGTACTTC TRBV29-1 TRBD2 few TRBJ2-5
CASSSQSGTGSYEQYF TGCGCCAGCAGCTCTCAATCCGGGACAGGGTCGTACGAGCAGTACTTC TRBV5-1 TRBD1 many TRBJ2-7
CASSPAGRGTGELFF TGTGCCAGCAGCCCGGCGGGCAGGGGCACCGGGGAGCTGTTTTTT TRBV7-3 NA few TRBJ2-2
CSGRRLLSTDTQYF TGCAGCGGGCGACGACTGTTAAGCACAGATACGCAGTATTTT TRBV29-1 NA NA TRBJ2-3
CASSRPGTGAYEQYF TGTGCCAGCAGTAGACCCGGGACAGGGGCCTACGAGCAGTACTTC TRBV28 TRBD1 few TRBJ2-7
CATQGSGRAYEQYF TGTGCCACCCAAGGTAGCGGGAGGGCGTACGAGCAGTACTTC TRBV10-3 TRBD2 few TRBJ2-7
CATSGSGGRSYNEQFF TGTGCCACCAGTGGTTCCGGGGGGAGGTCCTACAATGAGCAGTTCTTC TRBV24-1 TRBD2 few TRBJ2-1
CASSFSSGGGTYNSPLHF TGTGCCAGCAGCTTCTCCTCCGGGGGAGGAACCTATAATTCACCCCTCCACTTT TRBV2 NA NA TRBJ1-6
CASSSPTTGGEKLFF TGTGCCAGCAGTTCTCCTACGACAGGCGGGGAAAAACTGTTTTTT TRBV6-5 NA many TRBJ1-4
CASSSWGLAGGQDSYNEQFF TGTGCCAGCAGCTCCTGGGGCCTAGCGGGGGGGCAGGACTCCTACAATGAGCAGTTCTTC TRBV7-9 TRBD2 many TRBJ2-1
CAISDRQVNYGYTF TGTGCCATCAGTGATCGACAGGTTAACTATGGCTACACCTTC TRBV10-3 NA NA TRBJ1-2
CSAGQPPQGREQYF TGCAGTGCTGGACAGCCCCCACAGGGCCGGGAGCAGTACTTC TRBV20-1 NA many TRBJ2-7
CASSLGVEQYF TGTGCCAGCAGCTTAGGGGTCGAGCAGTACTTC TRBV7-9 NA many TRBJ2-7
CASSFRRVFYEQYF TGTGCCAGCAGTTTTCGCAGGGTGTTCTACGAGCAGTACTTC TRBV12-3/TRBV12-4 NA few TRBJ2-7
CASTQDRILSIQPQHF TGTGCCAGCACTCAAGACAGGATTCTTAGTATTCAGCCCCAGCATTTT TRBV6-1 NA many TRBJ1-5
CASSQTTTGGYTF TGTGCCAGCAGCCAGACGACGACAGGAGGCTACACCTTC TRBV14 NA NA TRBJ1-2
CSARDPNRGGTGELFF TGCAGTGCTAGAGATCCGAACAGGGGTGGCACCGGGGAGCTGTTTTTT TRBV20-1 TRBD1 few TRBJ2-2
CSASPVTGATEAFF TGCAGTGCTAGCCCCGTCACAGGGGCCACTGAAGCTTTCTTT TRBV20-1 TRBD1 NA TRBJ1-1
CASSSPTGLNTEAFF TGTGCCAGCAGCTCCCCCACAGGACTGAACACTGAAGCTTTCTTT TRBV7-9 NA NA TRBJ1-1